This T cell receptor beta chain was sequenced for a study of long-term antiretroviral therapy in people with HIV. V shed 1 base and J shed 5 bases, with 11 bases lying between them. The V gene's germline CDR1 is GTSNPN and CDR2 SVGIG (reference sequence). The CDR3 sequence is 13 residues long. This was the immunoSEQ v3.0 assay at survey level. Method: immunoSEQ multiplex PCR; TCRdb's copy keeps in-frame clones and lacks some. The data show 20,000 to 25,000 clones, more than 75% seen once. The receptor's source is a man in his fifties or sixties with HIV. The starting material was unsorted PBMCs, obtained 2.3 years after starting antiretroviral therapy. V usage is TRBV30 and J usage is TRBJ2-5, with D uncertain. The CDR3 reads CAWSGSARETQYF. As DNA, the CDR3 is TGTGCCTGGAGTGGGTCCGCCCGGGAGACCCAGTACTTC.